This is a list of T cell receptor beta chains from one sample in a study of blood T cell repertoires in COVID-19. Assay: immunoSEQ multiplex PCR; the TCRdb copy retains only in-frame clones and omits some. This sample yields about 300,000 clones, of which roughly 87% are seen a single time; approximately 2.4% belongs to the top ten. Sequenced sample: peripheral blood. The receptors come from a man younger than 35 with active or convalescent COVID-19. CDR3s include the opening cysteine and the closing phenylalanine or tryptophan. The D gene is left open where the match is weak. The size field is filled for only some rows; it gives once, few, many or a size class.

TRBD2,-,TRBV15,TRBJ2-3,CATSSGTQAGASTDTQYF,TGTGCCACCAGCAGTGGGACCCAAGCGGGGGCTAGCACAGATACGCAGTATTTT
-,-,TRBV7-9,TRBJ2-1,CASSFHSSYNEQFF,TGTGCCAGCAGCTTCCATAGCTCCTACAATGAGCAGTTCTTC
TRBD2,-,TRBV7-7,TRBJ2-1,CASSGTSGTNNEQFF,TGTGCCAGCAGCGGGACTAGCGGGACCAACAATGAGCAGTTCTTC
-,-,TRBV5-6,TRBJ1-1,CASTGGEDTEAFF,TGTGCCAGCACAGGAGGGGAGGACACTGAAGCTTTCTTT
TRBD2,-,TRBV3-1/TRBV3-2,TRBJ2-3,CASSQDSSPSGADTQYF,TGTGCCAGCAGCCAAGATTCGTCTCCTAGCGGGGCAGATACGCAGTATTTT
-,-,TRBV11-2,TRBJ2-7,CASSPTGYEQYF,TGTGCCAGCAGCCCCACAGGGTACGAGCAGTACTTC
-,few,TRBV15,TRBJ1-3,CATSRDPFREANTIYF,TGTGCCACCAGCAGAGATCCATTCAGGGAGGCAAACACCATATATTTT
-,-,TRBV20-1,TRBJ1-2,CSASVGGGQFDGYTF,TGCAGTGCTAGTGTGGGGGGTGGGCAGTTCGATGGCTACACCTTC
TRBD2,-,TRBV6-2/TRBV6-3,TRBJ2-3,CASSSGREADTQYF,TGTGCCAGCAGTTCAGGGAGGGAGGCAGATACGCAGTATTTT
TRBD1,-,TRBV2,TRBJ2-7,CASRKQGIDIEQYF,TGTGCCAGCAGGAAACAGGGGATTGATATCGAGCAGTACTTC
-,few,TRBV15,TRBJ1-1,CATSRGGTPLPEAFF,TGTGCCACCAGCAGAGGAGGGACACCCCTGCCTGAAGCTTTCTTT
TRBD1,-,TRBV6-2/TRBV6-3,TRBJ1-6,CASSSPGDSSYNSPLHF,TGTGCCAGCAGTAGCCCCGGGGACAGCTCCTATAATTCACCCCTCCACTTT
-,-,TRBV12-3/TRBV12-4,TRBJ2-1,CASTDNRNEQFF,TGTGCCAGCACGGACAACCGAAATGAGCAGTTCTTC
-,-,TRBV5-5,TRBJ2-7,CASSPSWGPYEQYF,TGTGCCAGCAGCCCATCGTGGGGCCCCTACGAGCAGTACTTC
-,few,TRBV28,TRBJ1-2,CASSGRTVIYGYTF,TGTGCCAGCAGTGGAAGGACAGTTATCTATGGCTACACCTTC
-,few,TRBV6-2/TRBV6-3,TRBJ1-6,CASSYSGGSSPLHF,TGTGCCAGCAGTTACTCAGGGGGAAGTTCACCCCTCCACTTT
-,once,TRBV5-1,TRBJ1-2,CASSSDYYGYTF,TGCGCCAGCAGTTCAGATTACTATGGCTACACCTTC
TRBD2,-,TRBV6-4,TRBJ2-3,CASSDVAGGGADTQYF,TGTGCCAGCAGTGATGTAGCGGGGGGTGGCGCAGATACGCAGTATTTT
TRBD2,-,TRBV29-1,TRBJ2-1,CSVEGFSGGVYNEQFF,TGCAGCGTTGAAGGGTTTAGCGGGGGTGTCTACAATGAGCAGTTCTTC
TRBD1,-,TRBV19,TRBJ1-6,CASSEDRGRVNSPLHF,TGTGCCAGTAGTGAGGACAGGGGAAGAGTTAATTCACCCCTCCACTTT
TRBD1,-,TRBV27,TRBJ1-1,CASSLGQYTEAFF,TGTGCCAGCAGTTTGGGACAGTACACTGAAGCTTTCTTT
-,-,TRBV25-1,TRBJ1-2,CASSQAGVYGYTF,TGTGCCAGCTCCCAAGCCGGGGTCTATGGCTACACCTTC
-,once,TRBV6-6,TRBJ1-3,CASSYSRTDSGNTIYF,TGTGCCAGCAGTTACTCGCGGACAGACTCTGGAAACACCATATATTTT
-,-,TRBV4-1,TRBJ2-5,CASRQRETQYF,TGCGCCAGCAGACAACGGGAGACCCAGTACTTC
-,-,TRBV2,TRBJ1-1,CASSEILAGEAFF,TGTGCCAGCAGTGAAATTCTGGCAGGTGAAGCTTTCTTT
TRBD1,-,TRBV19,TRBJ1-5,CASSPRDRGRNQPQHF,TGTGCCAGTAGTCCCCGGGACAGAGGGCGCAATCAGCCCCAGCATTTT
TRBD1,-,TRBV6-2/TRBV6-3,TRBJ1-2,CASSYDRVPGYTF,TGTGCCAGCAGTTACGACAGGGTACCGGGCTACACCTTC
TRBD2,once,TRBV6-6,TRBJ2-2,CASSKGRGGNTGELFF,TGTGCCAGCAGCAAGGGACGGGGGGGTAACACCGGGGAGCTGTTTTTT